The 23 T cell receptor beta chains presented below share a single source sample, sequenced in a study of T cell responses to AZD1222 COVID-19 vaccine (dated by TCRdb to the early 2020s). The meaning of the sample's time point label: baseline before first vaccination. The receptor library was made with the immunoSEQ multiplex PCR assay. As stored in TCRdb, this immuneACCESS dataset retains in-frame rearrangements with V and J assigned. A fraction of the clones does not appear; measured against another copy, unresolved V genes explain less than half of the discrepancy, and the remainder lacks a known reason. The sample table holds 84,000 or so clones, of which over 75% were seen once. The leading ten clones occupy under 20% of the sample. Sample: peripheral blood, taken on day 0 of AZD1222 vaccination. These receptors all stem from an adult in good health.

Notes on this clone: The junction departs from germline at one end; a sequencing error may be responsible. This chain uses TRBV29-1 with TRBJ2-1; no clear D. Germline CDR1 is SQVTM and CDR2 is ANQGSEA. This CDR3 contains 10 residues. The CDR3: CSVEGNEQFF. The DNA for the CDR3 is TGCAGCGTCGAAGGCAATGAGCAGTTCTTC.

The chain employs TRBV15 and TRBJ1-3; 7 positions match TRBD1. This CDR3 contains 15 residues. From germline, CDR1 is LNHNV and CDR2 YYDKDF (reference sequence). The ends lost 9 bases at V and 0 bases at J; junction bases unmatched: 8. Here the CDR3 reads CATAVGQSSGNTIYF. The CDR3 nucleotides read TGTGCCACGGCAGTGGGACAGAGCTCTGGAAACACCATATATTTT.

The chain is built from TRBV5-1 and TRBJ1-2; D not certain. V lost 6 bases to trimming and J lost 7 bases, with 7 bases between them. Germline-derived CDR1 and CDR2 are SGHRS and YFSETQ. The CDR3 extends over 10 amino acids. This CDR3 reads CASKVGGYTF. The CDR3 DNA reads TGCGCCAGCAAAGTTGGTGGCTACACCTTC.

In DNA, the CDR3 is TGTGCCAGCTCACCACCGAATCTCTCTGACTATGGCTACACCTTC. This encodes CASSPPNLSDYGYTF. The V gene is TRBV18, the J gene TRBJ1-2; no reliable D call. V was trimmed by 0 bases and J by 3 bases, leaving 11 bases between them. CDR1 and CDR2 (germline): KGHSH, LQKENI. The CDR3 is 15 residues long.

This rearrangement joins TRBV2 to TRBJ1-3; D gene ambiguous. V was trimmed by 2 bases and J by 1 base, leaving 12 bases between them. CDR1 is SNHLY, CDR2 FYNNEI, per germline. This CDR3 contains 16 residues. The DNA of the CDR3 is TGTGCCAGCAGTGAAATCGGGTTCCTTTCTGGAAACACCATATATTTT. Translation gives CASSEIGFLSGNTIYF. The entire variable domain, with the rest obtained from reference TRBV2 and TRBJ1-3, is as follows: EPEVTQTPSHQVTQMGQEVILRCVPISNHLYFYWYRQILGQKVEFLVSFYNNEISEKSEIFDDQFSVERPDGSNFTLKIRSTKLEDSAMYFCASSEIGFLSGNTIYFGEGSWLTVV.

The CDR3 is CASSTGRQGRIIAEAFF. The CDR3 DNA follows: TGTGCCAGTAGTACCGGGAGACAGGGTAGAATAATCGCTGAAGCTTTCTTT. The chain uses TRBV19 and TRBJ1-1, with 7 bases that match TRBD1. Germline V lookup: CDR1 LNHDA, CDR2 SQIVND (reference sequence). V dropped 4 bases and J dropped 6; count of bases not matched to a gene: 17. The CDR3 runs 17 residues.

A single count supports this clone. This sequence joins TRBV24-1 and TRBJ2-2; 11 positions match TRBD1. Germline CDR1 is KGHDR and CDR2 is SFDVKD. The V and J ends lost 0 bases and 6 bases, in that order; junction bases with no gene match: 5. The CDR3 is 17 residues long. CDR3: CATSDLRTGGAPGELFF. The CDR3 nucleotides read TGTGCCACCAGTGATTTGCGGACAGGGGGCGCGCCCGGGGAGCTGTTTTTT.

The chain has TRBV21-1 and TRBJ2-1; whether TRBD2, the table's D call, matches the DNA was not checked. TRBV21-1 is given as a pseudogene. The CDR3 is 20 amino acids. This CDR3 is CASSKDKSRTSGRKYNEQFF. The CDR3 region has the DNA TGTGCCAGCAGCAAAGATAAGTCCAGGACTAGCGGGAGGAAGTACAATGAGCAGTTCTTC.

This clone has only a few counts. The V call is TRBV10-2, the J call TRBJ1-5; D is undetermined. This CDR3 spans 15 amino acids. Trimming took 8 bases from V and 4 from J, leaving 18 bases between them. Germline lookup yields CDR1 WSHSY and CDR2 SAAADI. The CDR3 reads CASPPAPTLNQPQHF. CDR3 DNA: TGCGCCAGCCCCCCCGCACCCACCCTTAATCAGCCCCAGCATTTT.

This chain links TRBV2 with TRBJ2-7, with D hard to call. The V gene's germline CDR1 is SNHLY and CDR2 FYNNEI. The V and J ends lost 6 bases and 4 bases respectively, with 10 bases between them. This CDR3 region has 12 residues. The chain's CDR3 is CASRLDGYEQYF. CDR3 bases: TGTGCCAGCAGACTCGACGGTTACGAGCAGTACTTC.

V usage is TRBV5-1 and J usage is TRBJ1-5; 8 bases line up with TRBD1. Germline lookup yields CDR1 SGHRS and CDR2 YFSETQ. The CDR3 runs 14 residues. The V segment lost 0 bases and the J segment 6 bases; nucleotides outside the gene matches: 2. CDR3 loop: CASSLGTGGQPQHF. The CDR3 coding sequence is TGCGCCAGCAGCTTGGGAACAGGGGGTCAGCCCCAGCATTTT.

The rearrangement links TRBV7-9 to TRBJ1-5; D call uncertain. Trimming took 5 bases from V and 3 from J, leaving 8 bases between them. Germline CDR1 and CDR2: SEHNR and FQNEAQ (reference sequence). The CDR3 loop spans 13 amino acids. The CDR3 DNA is TGTGCCAGCAGCCCTAGGGACAATCAGCCCCAGCATTTT. Translation gives CASSPRDNQPQHF.

The rearrangement joins TRBV7-2 to TRBJ2-7; D gene uncertain. Trimming shortened V by 1 base and J by 1 base, and 11 bases separated the two germline ends. The CDR3 length is 15 residues. Germline lookup yields CDR1 SGHTA and CDR2 FQGNSA. As DNA, the CDR3 is TGTGCCAGCAGCTTAGGGGCGGTGGGATCCTACGAGCAGTACTTC. Its protein product is CASSLGAVGSYEQYF. The entire variable domain, with the rest obtained from reference TRBV7-2 and TRBJ2-7, is as follows: GAGVSQSPSNKVTEKGKDVELRCDPISGHTALYWYRQSLGQGLEFLIYFQGNSAPDKSGLPSDRFSAERTGGSVSTLTIQRTQQEDSAVYLCASSLGAVGSYEQYFGPGTRLTVT.

The V gene is TRBV2, the J gene TRBJ2-5; no definite D call. The CDR3 loop spans 12 amino acids. Trimming shortened V by 8 bases and J by 5 bases, and 12 bases separated the two germline ends. The germline CDR1 and CDR2 sequences are SNHLY and FYNNEI. In DNA, the CDR3 is TGTGCCAGCCGGTGGGGTTCGGAGACCCAGTACTTC. Translated, it gives CASRWGSETQYF.

The chain employs TRBV7-8 and TRBJ2-2; D is uncertain. V was cut by 2 bases and J by 4 bases, with 5 bases left in between. The germline V gene encodes CDR1 SGHVS and CDR2 FQNEAQ. The CDR3 extends over 13 amino acids. CDR3 amino acids: CASSLYTTGELFF. CDR3 bases: TGTGCCAGCAGCTTATACACCACCGGGGAGCTGTTTTTT.

In DNA form, the CDR3 reads TGTGCCAGCAGCCAGGCAGGGGCCCCCGGCAATGAGCAGTTCTTC. Its translation is CASSQAGAPGNEQFF. The chain couples TRBV3-1 (or the pseudogene TRBV3-2) to TRBJ2-1, with D possibly TRBD1 on 6 matching bases. Trimming removed 3 bases at V and 6 bases at J, with 15 bases between. The CDR3 spans 15 residues. CDR1 LGHDT and CDR2 YNNKEL come from the germline V gene (reference sequence).

The chain recombines TRBV6-5 with TRBJ1-2; D unresolved. Trimming pared 7 bases from V and 8 bases from J, leaving 11 bases between. Germline CDR1 MNHEY, CDR2 SVGAGI. The CDR3 totals 11 residues. CDR3 amino acids: CASTDLRGYTF. For the CDR3, the DNA is TGTGCCAGCACCGACCTACGAGGCTACACCTTC.

The chain recombines TRBV9 with TRBJ1-2, with D perhaps matching TRBD1 (6 bases). V was shortened by 0 bases and J by 7 bases, with 13 bases between the two germline ends. The CDR3 is made up of 14 amino acids. Germline CDR1 and CDR2: SGDLS and YYNGEE. The CDR3 is CASSVAEQGGGYTF. CDR3 DNA sequence: TGTGCCAGCAGCGTAGCCGAACAGGGAGGTGGCTACACCTTC.

This clone was found once. The rearrangement links TRBV23-1 to TRBJ1-5; TRBD1 aligns across 8 bases. TRBV23-1 is an ORF, with its function uncertain. The CDR3 has 15 amino acids. The V segment lost 1 base and the J segment 5 bases; nucleotides outside the gene matches: 4. CDR3 bases: TGCGCCAGCAGTCAATACAGGGGGGGGGATCAGCCCCAGCATTTT. Amino acids: CASSQYRGGDQPQHF.

The CDR3 spells CATSLDLNSYEQYF. The CDR3 nucleotides are TGTGCCACCAGCTTAGACTTGAACTCCTACGAGCAGTACTTC. The gene calls are TRBV15 and TRBJ2-7; D remains ambiguous. V lost 5 bases, J lost 0 bases, and 11 bases lay in between. The germline gives CDR1 LNHNV, CDR2 YYDKDF (reference sequence). The CDR3 is made up of 14 amino acids.

The chain is built from TRBV29-1 and TRBJ2-5; 8 bases match TRBD2. The junction had 8 bases not matched to a gene; V was cut back by 7 bases and J by 1 base. The CDR3 runs 14 residues. Germline CDR1 and CDR2: SQVTM and ANQGSEA. In DNA, the CDR3 is TGCAGCGCTCCACGGGGGGGGATCCAAGAGACCCAGTACTTC. It encodes CSAPRGGIQETQYF.

This rearrangement joins TRBV11-2 to TRBJ2-5, with 15 bases lining up with TRBD2. Germline trimming cut 0 bases from V and 5 bases from J; bases unmatched to any gene: 10. The germline V gene has CDR1 SGHAT and CDR2 FQNNGV. This CDR3 is built from 19 residues. The DNA for the CDR3 is TGTGCCAGCAGCTTAGACGTCGGACTAGCGGGAGGGCCCCGGGAGACCCAGTACTTC. Its protein is CASSLDVGLAGGPRETQYF.

The V gene is TRBV28, the J gene TRBJ1-2; D perhaps matches TRBD1 (6 bases). V lost 7 bases and J lost 8, with 20 bases in between. The CDR3 runs 14 residues. Germline loops: CDR1 MDHEN, CDR2 SYDVKM. The chain's CDR3 is CASISGAPRMGYTF. CDR3 nucleotides: TGTGCCAGCATATCGGGGGCGCCCAGGATGGGCTACACCTTC.